The rows below give T cell receptor beta chains drawn from one sample of a study of blood T cell repertoires in COVID-19. TCRdb's table, derived via immunoSEQ multiplex PCR, lists solely in-frame clones and lacks some. The sample shows some 270,000 clones, nearly 90% of them seen only once. The material sequenced was peripheral blood. All receptors derive from a woman aged 40 to 50 who had recovered from COVID-19. Both conserved end residues are part of each CDR3. The order of the fields is J gene, clone size, D gene, V gene, CDR3 protein, CDR3 DNA. The D gene is left open where the match is weak. Clone size is given for some rows only: seen once, a few or many times, or a class if the clone is expanded.

TRBJ1-6	-	TRBD1	TRBV19	CASLGQPLSPLHF	TGTGCCAGCTTGGGACAGCCCCTGTCACCCCTCCACTTT
TRBJ2-5	-	TRBD2	TRBV11-2	CASSSLPGLAGGETQYF	TGTGCCAGCAGCTCTCTTCCGGGACTAGCGGGGGGGGAGACCCAGTACTTC
TRBJ2-1	-	TRBD2	TRBV9	CASSVYGLAGEYNEQFF	TGTGCCAGCAGCGTATATGGACTAGCGGGGGAATACAATGAGCAGTTCTTC
TRBJ1-1	-	-	TRBV7-9	CASSSRRAGTEAFF	TGTGCCAGCAGCTCCCGCAGGGCAGGGACTGAAGCTTTCTTT
TRBJ1-3	-	TRBD1	TRBV18	CASSPSDRGGNTIYF	TGTGCCAGCTCACCATCGGACAGGGGAGGAAACACCATATATTTT
TRBJ2-5	once	TRBD2	TRBV19	CASSVTSGQETQYF	TGTGCCAGTAGTGTGACTAGCGGCCAAGAGACCCAGTACTTC
TRBJ1-3	-	-	TRBV18	CASSPLDTSGNTIYF	TGTGCCAGCTCACCCCTTGACACCTCTGGAAACACCATATATTTT
TRBJ1-2	-	TRBD1	TRBV6-2/TRBV6-3	CASSYGRGRDLQGYTF	TGTGCCAGCAGTTACGGCAGGGGGCGCGATTTGCAGGGCTACACCTTC
TRBJ2-7	-	-	TRBV28	CASSLLGAKDEQYF	TGTGCCAGCAGTTTATTGGGGGCAAAGGACGAGCAGTACTTC
TRBJ2-7	-	-	TRBV9	CASSVTGTTGEQYF	TGTGCCAGCAGCGTTACAGGGACTACGGGCGAGCAGTACTTC
TRBJ2-7	-	-	TRBV19	CATTRGSGVEEQYF	TGTGCCACGACCAGGGGCAGTGGAGTTGAAGAGCAGTACTTC
TRBJ1-2	-	-	TRBV5-6	CASSWDQGNYGYTF	TGTGCCAGCAGCTGGGATCAGGGTAACTATGGCTACACCTTC
TRBJ2-5	-	-	TRBV2	CASSAGGETQYF	TGTGCCAGCAGCGCAGGGGGGGAGACCCAGTACTTC
TRBJ2-2	-	-	TRBV5-1	CASSVERIAGELFF	TGCGCCAGCAGCGTTGAGAGGATCGCCGGGGAGCTGTTTTTT
TRBJ1-1	-	-	TRBV18	CASSPPGYPSGGFF	TGTGCCAGCTCACCACCGGGTTACCCTTCTGGGGGGTTCTTT
TRBJ1-3	-	-	TRBV12-3/TRBV12-4	CASSFAGNTIYF	TGTGCCAGCAGTTTCGCTGGAAACACCATATATTTT
TRBJ2-3	-	-	TRBV9	CASSVDPGTFPDTQYF	TGTGCCAGCAGCGTAGACCCCGGGACTTTCCCAGATACGCAGTATTTT
TRBJ1-1	-	-	TRBV18	CASSPLSSTEAFF	TGTGCCAGCTCACCACTGAGTTCCACTGAAGCTTTCTTT
TRBJ1-6	once	-	TRBV30	CAWSNGDNSPLHF	TGTGCCTGGAGTAACGGTGATAATTCACCCCTCCACTTT
TRBJ1-1	-	-	TRBV29-1	CSVEALNTEAFF	TGCAGCGTTGAAGCGTTGAACACTGAAGCTTTCTTT
TRBJ1-1	-	-	TRBV29-1	CSVGEGDTEAFF	TGCAGCGTTGGGGAGGGTGACACTGAAGCTTTCTTT
TRBJ1-4	-	-	TRBV23-1	CASSQLLRPRGEKLFF	TGCGCCAGCAGTCAACTCCTCCGGCCCCGGGGTGAAAAACTGTTTTTT
TRBJ2-1	-	-	TRBV6-5	CASSYSFRVGNEQFF	TGTGCCAGCAGTTACTCGTTCAGGGTGGGCAATGAGCAGTTCTTC
TRBJ1-2	-	-	TRBV5-6	CASTLRGTGNFHYGYTF	TGTGCCAGCACCCTCCGGGGTACGGGAAACTTCCACTATGGCTACACCTTC
TRBJ2-5	-	-	TRBV5-1	CASSLTKETQYF	TGCGCCAGCAGCTTGACAAAAGAGACCCAGTACTTC
TRBJ2-5	-	-	TRBV10-1	CASSEESWGRGTQYF	TGCGCCAGCAGTGAGGAATCCTGGGGGCGTGGGACCCAGTACTTC
TRBJ1-6	-	-	TRBV5-1	CASSLGQRDSPLHF	TGCGCCAGCAGCTTGGGGCAGAGGGATTCACCCCTCCACTTT
TRBJ2-7	-	-	TRBV2	CATGVYKISYEQYF	TGTGCCACCGGGGTCTACAAAATCTCCTACGAGCAGTACTTC
TRBJ1-3	-	TRBD1	TRBV3-1/TRBV3-2	CASSHRQGAGDTIYF	TGTGCCAGCAGCCACCGACAGGGGGCAGGAGACACCATATATTTT
TRBJ1-6	-	-	TRBV19	CASSILGIGRGSPLHF	TGTGCCAGTAGTATTTTGGGTATCGGCCGAGGATCACCCCTCCACTTT
TRBJ2-2	-	-	TRBV3-1/TRBV3-2	CASSQAGIGELFF	TGTGCCAGCAGCCAAGCGGGGATCGGGGAGCTGTTTTTT
TRBJ1-1	-	-	TRBV10-3	CAISGGDLNTEAFF	TGTGCCATCAGTGGAGGGGACTTGAACACTGAAGCTTTCTTT
TRBJ2-2	-	-	TRBV7-2	CASSPAPGTGELFF	TGTGCCAGCAGCCCCGCCCCGGGCACCGGGGAGCTGTTTTTT
TRBJ1-2	-	-	TRBV19	CASTHQGKGGDGYTF	TGTGCCAGTACCCATCAGGGGAAGGGTGGCGATGGCTACACCTTC
TRBJ2-1	once	-	TRBV29-1	CSGAGTHVDSEQFF	TGCAGCGGAGCTGGGACACACGTCGACAGTGAGCAGTTCTTC
TRBJ2-5	-	TRBD2	TRBV12-5	CASGYNSGRAGETQYF	TGTGCTAGTGGTTACAATAGCGGGAGGGCCGGGGAGACCCAGTACTTC
TRBJ2-2	-	TRBD2	TRBV3-1/TRBV3-2	CASSRSGRAGTGELFF	TGTGCCAGCAGCCGTAGCGGGAGGGCTGGCACCGGGGAGCTGTTTTTT
TRBJ2-5	-	TRBD2	TRBV19	CASSTGLAGVETQYF	TGTGCCAGTAGTACAGGTCTAGCGGGAGTGGAGACCCAGTACTTC
TRBJ1-1	-	-	TRBV7-4	CASSLYKPTEAFF	TGTGCCAGCAGCTTATATAAGCCTACTGAAGCTTTCTTT
TRBJ2-2	once	-	TRBV2	CASSEGRVSTGELFF	TGTGCCAGCAGTGAAGGCAGGGTTAGCACCGGGGAGCTGTTTTTT
TRBJ2-2	once	-	TRBV7-3	CASSLTGADTGELFF	TGTGCCAGCAGCTTAACAGGGGCGGACACCGGGGAGCTGTTTTTT
TRBJ2-1	-	TRBD2	TRBV18	CASSLRTGWGGNEQFF	TGTGCCAGCTCACTTCGAACGGGTTGGGGGGGCAATGAGCAGTTCTTC
TRBJ2-3	-	TRBD1	TRBV25-1	CASTTGQGVTDTQYF	TGTGCCAGCACTACGGGACAGGGGGTTACAGATACGCAGTATTTT
TRBJ1-2	-	-	TRBV2	CASSEYSGKLYGYTF	TGTGCCAGCAGTGAATACAGCGGAAAACTCTATGGCTACACCTTC
TRBJ2-1	-	TRBD2	TRBV19	CASSIQAGRVDEQFF	TGTGCCAGTAGTATCCAAGCGGGACGCGTCGATGAGCAGTTCTTC
TRBJ1-1	once	-	TRBV11-2	CASSLGGLNTEAFF	TGTGCCAGCAGCTTAGGCGGTCTGAACACTGAAGCTTTCTTT
TRBJ1-4	few	-	TRBV30	CAWRWGGDEKLFF	TGTGCCTGGAGATGGGGAGGCGATGAAAAACTGTTTTTT
TRBJ2-3	once	TRBD2	TRBV9	CASSVVTSGSSDTQYF	TGTGCCAGCAGCGTAGTGACGAGCGGGAGCTCAGATACGCAGTATTTT
TRBJ1-3	-	-	TRBV9	CASSEPGNTIYF	TGTGCCAGCAGCGAACCAGGGAACACCATATATTTT
TRBJ2-7	-	-	TRBV18	CASSPQGGASYEQYF	TGTGCCAGCTCTCCCCAAGGGGGGGCCTCCTACGAGCAGTACTTC
TRBJ2-7	-	-	TRBV5-5	CASSWRDSLYEQYF	TGTGCCAGCAGCTGGCGGGACAGCCTCTACGAGCAGTACTTC
TRBJ2-7	-	-	TRBV5-1	CASSPSGASANPSYEQYF	TGCGCCAGCAGCCCCTCGGGAGCCTCAGCGAACCCCTCCTACGAGCAGTACTTC
TRBJ2-3	-	-	TRBV5-4	CASSLAGPVFTDTQYF	TGTGCCAGCAGCTTGGCCGGTCCGGTTTTCACAGATACGCAGTATTTT